Reported below is one T cell receptor beta chain. Its antigen is still unknown. The CDR3 spans 14 residues. The germline CDR1 and CDR2 sequences are MNHEY and SVGAGI. The V end lost 0 bases, the J end lost 7 bases, and 12 bases lay between the germline ends. The sample originates from a study of cytomegalovirus exposure and HLA in healthy donors. Data came from immunoSEQ multiplex PCR; TCRdb stores just in-frame clones and leaves some out. The sample records just under 150,000 clones, over 80% being singletons. Notes on the study in general: There were a few CMV-associated chains whose specificity for CMV antigens was confirmed in vitro.

The sequence was obtained from a man between 18 and 35 years old in good health and CMV-seropositive. The sequenced sample was PBMCs. The chain joins TRBV6-5 to TRBJ1-2, with D unresolved. The CDR3 spells CASSYSRVVGGYTF. Here the CDR3 DNA reads TGTGCCAGCAGTTACTCGAGGGTCGTTGGTGGCTACACCTTC.